The subject of this entry is one TCR beta chain. Some clones are missing from TCRdb's copy, which holds only in-frame ones; the method was immunoSEQ multiplex PCR. The sample carries roughly 320,000 clones, around 89% recorded once. The entry originates in a study of blood T cell repertoires in COVID-19. Study information: T cells, B-cell-depleted T cells, or PBMCs provided the cDNA or gDNA that served as material.

Germline lookup yields CDR1 SGHKS and CDR2 YYEKEE (reference sequence). CDR3 length: 15 amino acids. The V segment lost 4 bases and the J segment 6 bases; nucleotides outside the gene matches: 11. The sequence was collected from a woman aged 45-59 years with COVID-19, enrolled during active disease. The V and J genes are TRBV5-5 and TRBJ1-1; the match to TRBD1 covers 8 bases. Sequencing was carried out using peripheral blood. The chain's CDR3 is CASSRTDREIPEAFF. Here the CDR3 DNA reads TGTGCCAGCAGCCGCACGGACAGGGAGATCCCTGAAGCTTTCTTT.